This entry describes one T cell receptor beta chain. Its antigen is undetermined. These data belong to a study of cytomegalovirus exposure and HLA in healthy donors. Overall study: Around 83% of roughly 400 genotyped donors fell in the Caucasian-associated ancestry cluster.

Researchers ran the PCR with 60 Vbeta and 13 Jbeta primers. The assay was immunoSEQ multiplex PCR, and TCRdb's table has in-frame clones only and misses some. The table records 100,000 or so clones, 75% to 90% of them present only once. This CDR3 has 14 amino acids. Germline CDR1 reads MDHEN; CDR2 reads SYDVKM. V lost 6 bases, J lost 6 bases, and 8 bases stayed unmatched. Findings and limits, study-wide: In a later analysis, V- and J-gene trimming of beta chains associated with a DCLRE1C missense variant, replicated independently. The Asian-associated ancestry cluster reportedly had fewer N-insertions than the approximately 670-donor mean in a later analysis.

This chain links TRBV28 with TRBJ2-7; 10 bases map to TRBD2. Specimen: PBMCs. This TCR derives from a man between 25 and 39 years old in good health and CMV-seronegative. Here the CDR3 reads CASRLAGGPREQYF. The CDR3 DNA reads as TGTGCCAGCAGGTTAGCGGGAGGTCCGCGCGAGCAGTACTTC.